A selection of T cell receptor beta chains follows, all from one sample in a study of cytomegalovirus exposure and HLA in healthy donors. Generated by immunoSEQ multiplex PCR, the TCRdb table keeps only in-frame clones and is missing some. The table includes tens of thousands of clones, approximately 78% detected once. Sequencing was done on a sample of PBMCs. The source of these receptors is a woman in her 30s in good health and CMV-seronegative. Each CDR3 is given with its conserved first and last residue. A D gene is named only where the DNA matches it firmly. Some rows mark clone size as missing; the rest say once, few, many or name a class of expanded clone.

clone_size	v_call	d_call	j_call	cdr3_aa	cdr3_nt
-	TRBV29-1	-	TRBJ1-1	CSSKSNTEAFF	TGCAGTTCTAAGTCGAACACTGAAGCTTTCTTT
-	TRBV18	-	TRBJ2-7	CASSPELNEQYF	TGTGCCAGCTCACCAGAGTTGAACGAGCAGTACTTC
-	TRBV11-2	TRBD2	TRBJ2-3	CASSLGLAGGTDTQYF	TGTGCCAGCAGCCTGGGACTAGCGGGGGGCACAGATACGCAGTATTTT
-	TRBV5-1	-	TRBJ2-2	CASSLGGNTGELFF	TGCGCCAGCAGCTTGGGCGGGAACACCGGGGAGCTGTTTTTT
-	TRBV15	-	TRBJ1-5	CATSRVLYQPQHF	TGTGCCACCAGCAGAGTTCTCTATCAGCCCCAGCATTTT
-	TRBV7-9	TRBD1	TRBJ2-5	CSSSLLDRGETQYF	TGTTCCAGCAGCTTACTTGACAGGGGAGAGACCCAGTACTTC
-	TRBV20-1	-	TRBJ1-5	CSAGEGQPQHF	TGCAGTGCAGGGGAAGGCCAGCCCCAGCATTTT
large	TRBV6-4	-	TRBJ1-6	CASSDSRDSYNSPLHF	TGTGCCAGCAGTGACTCCAGGGATTCCTATAATTCACCCCTCCACTTT
few	TRBV11-2	TRBD1	TRBJ1-4	CASSLGTGGEKLFF	TGTGCCAGCAGCTTAGGAACAGGGGGTGAAAAACTGTTTTTT
-	TRBV10-1	-	TRBJ1-3	CASSGAMASSGNTIYF	TGCGCCAGCAGTGGGGCCATGGCGAGCTCTGGAAACACCATATATTTT
-	TRBV9	TRBD1	TRBJ1-1	CASSGNRGSEAFF	TGTGCCAGCAGCGGCAACAGGGGGAGTGAAGCTTTCTTT
-	TRBV20-1	-	TRBJ1-1	CSARAGEAFF	TGCAGTGCTAGGGCAGGGGAAGCTTTCTTT
-	TRBV5-1	-	TRBJ1-6	CASTGGDSYNSPLHF	TGCGCCAGCACCGGAGGGGACTCTTATAATTCACCCCTCCACTTT
-	TRBV19	-	TRBJ1-1	CASSIGHLNTEAFF	TGTGCCAGTAGTATTGGACACCTTAACACTGAAGCTTTCTTT
-	TRBV28	TRBD1	TRBJ1-2	CASSSAGTGLNYGYTF	TGTGCCAGCAGTTCCGCCGGGACAGGCCTGAACTATGGCTACACCTTC
-	TRBV11-2	TRBD1	TRBJ2-7	CASSSHRGGYEQYF	TGTGCCAGCAGCTCCCACAGGGGCGGCTACGAGCAGTACTTC
-	TRBV11-3	TRBD2	TRBJ2-7	CASRALAGGPYEQYF	TGTGCCAGCAGAGCACTAGCGGGGGGCCCTTACGAGCAGTACTTC
-	TRBV14	TRBD1	TRBJ2-7	CASSRGTGQRSSYEQYF	TGTGCCAGCAGCCGAGGTACGGGACAGAGGAGCTCCTACGAGCAGTACTTC
-	TRBV7-8	-	TRBJ1-5	CASSSLGGYQPQHF	TGTGCCAGCAGCTCCCTCGGCGGGTATCAGCCCCAGCATTTT
-	TRBV6-5	-	TRBJ2-1	CASRSYSVYNEQFF	TGTGCCAGCCGCAGTTACAGTGTGTACAATGAGCAGTTCTTC
-	TRBV27	TRBD1	TRBJ1-3	CASRPGQGTKYSSGNTIYF	TGTGCCAGCCGCCCGGGACAGGGCACCAAGTACTCCTCTGGAAACACCATATATTTT
-	TRBV18	TRBD2	TRBJ2-1	CASSPFLAGGTNEQFF	TGTGCCAGCTCACCATTTCTAGCGGGGGGAACCAATGAGCAGTTCTTC
-	TRBV6-6	-	TRBJ1-5	CASSYSTGSQPQHF	TGTGCCAGCAGTTACAGCACAGGGAGTCAGCCCCAGCATTTT